This passage covers 10 T cell receptor beta chains from one sample sequenced in a study of blood T cells in healthy people across ages. Combining a sample-barcoded 5' primer with a J-beta primer mix, a second PCR ran for about 7 to 11 cycles. Via MiXCR, TCRdb re-called the 5' RACE reads, giving one row per CDR3 protein. The sample shows about 780,000 distinct CDR3 sequences, about half of them seen only once. The specimen sequenced was blood. These receptors came from a man older than 75 in good health.

This clonotype has only a few counts. V usage is TRBV28 and J usage is TRBJ2-3, with TRBD2 identical over 7 bases. The germline V gene encodes CDR1 MDHEN and CDR2 SYDVKM. With 5 bases clipped from V and 1 base from J, the junction kept 6 bases outside the gene matches. The CDR3 totals 15 residues. The CDR3 DNA follows: TGTGCCAGCAGTGTTAGCGGGTGGGGCACAGATACGCAGTATTTT. Translation gives CASSVSGWGTDTQYF.

This clonotype was counted a few times. The chain combines TRBV7-2 with TRBJ2-2; D call uncertain. Trimming removed 4 bases from V and 6 bases from J, with 15 bases in between. This CDR3 comprises 15 residues. In germline, CDR1 is SGHTA, CDR2 FQGNSA. Here the CDR3 reads CASSSERPPSGELFF. The CDR3 DNA reads TGTGCCAGCAGCTCCGAGCGCCCCCCTTCCGGGGAGCTGTTTTTT.

This chain links TRBV3-1 with TRBJ2-2; possibly TRBD1 or TRBD2 for D (6 bases each). Per the germline V gene, CDR1 is LGHDT and CDR2 is YNNKEL (reference sequence). V lost 2 bases to trimming and J lost 7 bases, with 17 bases between them. The CDR3 is 16 residues long. This CDR3 is CASSQRGASRGGELFF. The DNA for the CDR3 is TGTGCCAGCAGCCAAAGGGGGGCCTCCCGGGGCGGGGAGCTGTTTTTT.

This clonotype was counted only a few times. The chain carries TRBV20-1 and TRBJ2-3; no clear D gene. CDR1 is DFQATT, CDR2 SNEGSKA, per germline (reference sequence). V shed 0 bases and J shed 0 bases, with 10 bases lying between them. The length of the CDR3 is 15 residues. CDR3: CSARDPPLSTDTQYF. As DNA, the CDR3 is TGCAGTGCTAGAGATCCTCCATTAAGCACAGATACGCAGTATTTT.

This rearrangement joins TRBV7-2 to TRBJ1-2, with a possible D match to TRBD1 (6 bases). This CDR3 has 16 amino acids. V shed 5 bases and J shed 4 bases, with 20 bases lying between them. CDR1 and CDR2 from the germline V gene are SGHTA and FQGNSA. The CDR3 region is CASSPGGGLAFYGYTF. In nucleotides, the CDR3 is TGTGCCAGCAGCCCCGGGGGGGGGCTGGCTTTCTATGGCTACACCTTC.

J is TRBJ2-1 and V is TRBV20-1; D ambiguous. This CDR3 region has 15 residues. Germline CDR1 reads DFQATT; CDR2 reads SNEGSKA (reference sequence). V gave up 2 bases and J gave up 1 base, with 12 bases separating them. The CDR3 region has the DNA TGCAGTGCTAGAAGCGCTAGTTCTTCCTACAATGAGCAGTTCTTC. This codes for CSARSASSSYNEQFF.

This clonotype showed up just a few times. The J gene is TRBJ2-3, the V gene TRBV29-1, with unresolved D. Germline-derived CDR1 and CDR2 are SQVTM and ANQGSEA. The CDR3 has 14 residues. Deletions cut 4 bases from V and 0 bases from J, with 11 bases between. DNA for the CDR3: TGCAGCGTTGGATCTCCGGCTAGCACAGATACGCAGTATTTT. Translation gives CSVGSPASTDTQYF.

The rearrangement uses TRBV20-1 and TRBJ1-2; TRBD1 matches 11 bases. J was trimmed by 4 bases and V by 3 bases; bases with no gene match: 4. The CDR3 length is 14 residues. CDR1 is DFQATT, CDR2 SNEGSKA, per germline (reference sequence). This CDR3 reads CSASLGTGGYGYTF. The CDR3 region has the DNA TGCAGTGCTAGTCTAGGGACAGGGGGCTATGGCTACACCTTC.

This chain joins TRBV10-3 and TRBJ2-5, with TRBD2 as a possible D gene (5 bases). The CDR3 is made up of 15 amino acids. V gave up 3 bases and J gave up 2 bases, with 13 bases separating them. Germline V gene lookup returns CDR1 ENHRY and CDR2 SYGVKD. CDR3 in amino acids: CAISDPAALQETQYF. Written as DNA, the CDR3 is TGTGCCATCAGTGATCCAGCGGCGCTTCAAGAGACCCAGTACTTC.

This chain links TRBV14 with TRBJ2-7, with D tentatively TRBD1 or TRBD2 (5 bases each). The CDR3 totals 15 residues. Trimming pared 2 bases from V and 7 bases from J, leaving 18 bases between. Per germline, CDR1 SGHDN and CDR2 FVKESK. CDR3: CASSQRAREKIEQYF. Written as DNA, the CDR3 is TGTGCCAGCAGCCAACGCGCCAGGGAGAAGATTGAGCAGTACTTC.